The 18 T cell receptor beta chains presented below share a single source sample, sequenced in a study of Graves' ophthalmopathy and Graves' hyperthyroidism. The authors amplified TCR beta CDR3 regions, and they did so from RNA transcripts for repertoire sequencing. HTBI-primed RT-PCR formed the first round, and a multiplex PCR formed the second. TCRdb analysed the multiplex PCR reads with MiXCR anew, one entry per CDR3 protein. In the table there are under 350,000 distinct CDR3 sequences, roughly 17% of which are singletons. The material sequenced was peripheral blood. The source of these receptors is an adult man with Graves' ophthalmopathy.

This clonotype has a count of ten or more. The CDR3 nucleotides read TGTGCCAGTACCTGGACAAGCGGATCCTATAATTCACCCCTCCACTTT. The encoded protein is CASTWTSGSYNSPLHF. The rearrangement uses TRBV19 and TRBJ1-6, with D perhaps matching TRBD1 (5 bases). The CDR3 is 16 residues long. CDR1 and CDR2 from the germline V gene are LNHDA and SQIVND (reference sequence). V was clipped by 7 bases and J by 1 base, with 14 bases between them.

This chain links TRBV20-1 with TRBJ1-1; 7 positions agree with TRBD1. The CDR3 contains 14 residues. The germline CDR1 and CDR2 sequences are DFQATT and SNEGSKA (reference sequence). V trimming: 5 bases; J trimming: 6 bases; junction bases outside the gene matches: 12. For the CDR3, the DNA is TGCAGTGCTGTAGTATTTCAGGGGGTCCCTGAAGCTTTCTTT. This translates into CSAVVFQGVPEAFF.

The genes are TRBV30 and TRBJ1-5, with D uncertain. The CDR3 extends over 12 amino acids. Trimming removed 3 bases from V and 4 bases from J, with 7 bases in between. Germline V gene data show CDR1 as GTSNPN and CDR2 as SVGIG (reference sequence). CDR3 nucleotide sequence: TGTGCCTGGAGCCGACCTAATCAGCCCCAGCATTTT. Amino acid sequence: CAWSRPNQPQHF.

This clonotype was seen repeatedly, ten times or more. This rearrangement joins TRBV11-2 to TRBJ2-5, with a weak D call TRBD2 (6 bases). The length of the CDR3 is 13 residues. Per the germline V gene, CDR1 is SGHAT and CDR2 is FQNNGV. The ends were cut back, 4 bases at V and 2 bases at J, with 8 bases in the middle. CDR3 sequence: CASSSRGQETQYF. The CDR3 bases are TGTGCCAGCAGCTCGCGGGGACAAGAGACCCAGTACTTC.

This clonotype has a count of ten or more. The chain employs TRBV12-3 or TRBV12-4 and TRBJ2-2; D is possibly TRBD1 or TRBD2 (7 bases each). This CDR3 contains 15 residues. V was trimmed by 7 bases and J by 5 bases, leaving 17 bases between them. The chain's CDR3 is CASKGGTVGTGELFF. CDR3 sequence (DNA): TGTGCCAGCAAGGGGGGGACAGTAGGAACCGGGGAGCTGTTTTTT.

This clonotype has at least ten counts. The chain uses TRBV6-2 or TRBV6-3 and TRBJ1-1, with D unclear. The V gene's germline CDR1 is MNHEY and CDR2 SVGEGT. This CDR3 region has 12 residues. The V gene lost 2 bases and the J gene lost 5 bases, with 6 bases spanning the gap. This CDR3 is CASSYGWTEAFF. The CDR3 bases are TGTGCCAGCAGTTACGGGTGGACTGAAGCTTTCTTT.

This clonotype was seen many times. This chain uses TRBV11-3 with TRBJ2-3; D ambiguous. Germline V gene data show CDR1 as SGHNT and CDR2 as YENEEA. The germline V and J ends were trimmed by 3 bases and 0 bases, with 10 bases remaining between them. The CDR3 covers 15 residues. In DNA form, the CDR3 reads TGTGCCAGCAGCTTCTTCAGCTCCAGCACAGATACGCAGTATTTT. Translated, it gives CASSFFSSSTDTQYF.

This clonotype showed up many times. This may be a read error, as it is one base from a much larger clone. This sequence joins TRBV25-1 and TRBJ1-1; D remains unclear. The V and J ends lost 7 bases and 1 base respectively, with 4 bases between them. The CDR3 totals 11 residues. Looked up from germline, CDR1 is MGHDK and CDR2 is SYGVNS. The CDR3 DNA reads TGTGCCAGCAACAAGAACACTGAAGCTTTCTTT. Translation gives CASNKNTEAFF. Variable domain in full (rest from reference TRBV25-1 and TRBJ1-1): EADIYQTPRYLVIGTGKKITLECSQTMGHDKMYWYQQDPGMELHLIHYSYGVNSTEKGDLSSESTVSRIRTEHFPLTLESARPSHTSQYLCASNKNTEAFFGQGTRLTVV.

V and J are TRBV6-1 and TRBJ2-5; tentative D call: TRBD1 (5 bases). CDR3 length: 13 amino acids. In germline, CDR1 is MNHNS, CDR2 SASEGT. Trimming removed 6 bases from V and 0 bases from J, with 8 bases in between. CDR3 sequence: CASRRTYQETQYF. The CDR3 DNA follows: TGTGCCAGCAGGAGGACATACCAAGAGACCCAGTACTTC.

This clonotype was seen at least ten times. This chain's CDR3 is CASSPPGLAVHEQFF. The CDR3 DNA follows: TGTGCCAGCTCACCTCCGGGACTAGCGGTTCATGAGCAGTTCTTC. This chain uses TRBV18 with TRBJ2-1; TRBD2 matches 11 bases. This CDR3 has 15 amino acids. V lost 3 bases to trimming and J lost 8 bases; unmatched junction nucleotides: 6. Germline CDR1 reads KGHSH; CDR2 reads LQKENI.

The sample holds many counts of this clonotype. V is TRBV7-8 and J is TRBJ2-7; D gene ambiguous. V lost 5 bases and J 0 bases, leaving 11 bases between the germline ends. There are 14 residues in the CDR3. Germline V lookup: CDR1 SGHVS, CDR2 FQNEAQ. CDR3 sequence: CASSTPQPSYEQYF. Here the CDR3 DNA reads TGTGCCAGCAGCACCCCCCAGCCCTCCTACGAGCAGTACTTC.

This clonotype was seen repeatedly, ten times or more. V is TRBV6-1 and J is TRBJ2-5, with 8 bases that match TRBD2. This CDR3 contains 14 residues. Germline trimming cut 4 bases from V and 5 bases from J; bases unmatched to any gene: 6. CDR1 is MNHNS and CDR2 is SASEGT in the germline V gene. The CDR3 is CASSGGLVVETQYF. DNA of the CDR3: TGTGCCAGCAGTGGGGGACTAGTAGTTGAGACCCAGTACTTC.

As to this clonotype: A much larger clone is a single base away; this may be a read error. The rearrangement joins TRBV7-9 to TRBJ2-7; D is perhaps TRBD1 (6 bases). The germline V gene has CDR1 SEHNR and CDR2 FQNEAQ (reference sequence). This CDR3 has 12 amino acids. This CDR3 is CDSSRLQGYKYF. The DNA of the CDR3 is TGTGACAGCAGCCGCTTACAGGGATACAAGTACTTC.

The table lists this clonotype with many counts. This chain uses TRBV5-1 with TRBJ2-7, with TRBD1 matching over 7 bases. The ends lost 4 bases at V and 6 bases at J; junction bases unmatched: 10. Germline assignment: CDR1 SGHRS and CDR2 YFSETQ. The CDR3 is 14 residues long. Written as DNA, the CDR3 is TGCGCCAGCAGCCCGGGACAGATCGAGGGCGAGCAGTACTTC. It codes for CASSPGQIEGEQYF.

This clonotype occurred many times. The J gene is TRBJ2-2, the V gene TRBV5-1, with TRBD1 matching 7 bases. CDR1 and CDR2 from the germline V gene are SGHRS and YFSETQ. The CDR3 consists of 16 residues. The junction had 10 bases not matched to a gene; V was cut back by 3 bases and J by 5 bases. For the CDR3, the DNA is TGCGCCAGCAGCTCGGGACAGTCTATCGTTACCGGGGAGCTGTTTTTT. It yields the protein CASSSGQSIVTGELFF.

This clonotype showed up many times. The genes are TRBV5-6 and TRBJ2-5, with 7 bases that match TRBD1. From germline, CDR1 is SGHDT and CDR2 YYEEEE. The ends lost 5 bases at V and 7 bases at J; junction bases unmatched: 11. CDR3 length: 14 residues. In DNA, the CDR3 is TGTGCCAGCAGAGCAGGGACGGACAGGCTGACCCAGTACTTC. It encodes CASRAGTDRLTQYF.

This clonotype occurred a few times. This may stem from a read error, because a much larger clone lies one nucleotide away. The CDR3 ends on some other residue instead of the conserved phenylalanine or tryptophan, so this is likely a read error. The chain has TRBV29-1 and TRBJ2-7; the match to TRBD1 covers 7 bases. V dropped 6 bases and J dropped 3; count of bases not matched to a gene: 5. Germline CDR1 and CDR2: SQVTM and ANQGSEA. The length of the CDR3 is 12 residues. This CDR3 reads CSVRDRNYEQYL. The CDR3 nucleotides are TGCAGCGTCCGGGACAGAAACTACGAGCAGTACCTC.

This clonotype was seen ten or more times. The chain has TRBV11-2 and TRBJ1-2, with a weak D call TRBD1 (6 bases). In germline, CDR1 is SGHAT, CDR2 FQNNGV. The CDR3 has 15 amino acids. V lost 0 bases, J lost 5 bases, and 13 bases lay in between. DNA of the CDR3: TGTGCCAGCAGCTTAGATAGGCAGGGGCGGTATGGCTACACCTTC. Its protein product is CASSLDRQGRYGYTF.